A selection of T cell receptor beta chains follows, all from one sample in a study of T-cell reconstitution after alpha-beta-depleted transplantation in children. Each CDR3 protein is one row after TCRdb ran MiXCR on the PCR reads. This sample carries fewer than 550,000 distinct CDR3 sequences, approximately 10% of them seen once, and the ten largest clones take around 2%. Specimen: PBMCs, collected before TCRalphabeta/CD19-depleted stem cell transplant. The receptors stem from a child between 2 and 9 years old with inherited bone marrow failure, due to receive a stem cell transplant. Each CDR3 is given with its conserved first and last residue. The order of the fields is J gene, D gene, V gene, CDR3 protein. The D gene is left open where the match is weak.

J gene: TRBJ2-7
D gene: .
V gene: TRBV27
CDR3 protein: CASSLGPGSPYEQYF

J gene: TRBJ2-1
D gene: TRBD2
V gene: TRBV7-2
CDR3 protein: CASSLGLAGVLHEQFF

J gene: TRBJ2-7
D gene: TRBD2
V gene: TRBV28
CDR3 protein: CASSFPGLAGGPYEQYF

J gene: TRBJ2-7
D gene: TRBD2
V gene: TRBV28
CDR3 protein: CASSLRWLAGGEQYF

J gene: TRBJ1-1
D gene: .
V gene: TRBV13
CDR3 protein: CASSLKVNTEAFF

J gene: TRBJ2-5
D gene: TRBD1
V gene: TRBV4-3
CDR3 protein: CASSRSQGDRGEGEYF

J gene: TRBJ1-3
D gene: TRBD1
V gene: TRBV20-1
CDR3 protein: CSARDGAGGGNTIYF

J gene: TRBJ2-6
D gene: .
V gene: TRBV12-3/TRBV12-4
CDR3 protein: CASSSETEYVILTF

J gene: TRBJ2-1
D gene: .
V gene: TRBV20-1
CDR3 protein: CSARDSFSYNEQFF

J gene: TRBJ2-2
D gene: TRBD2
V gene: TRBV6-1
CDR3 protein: CASLGAGSGSGELFF